Listed below are T cell receptor beta chains from one sample, sequenced in a study of T cell responses to AZD1222 COVID-19 vaccine. Sequencing used immunoSEQ multiplex PCR; TCRdb keeps in-frame clones, though not all of them. The repertoire holds more than 100,000 clones, with 85% to 95% as singletons. The material was peripheral blood, obtained on day 0 of AZD1222 vaccination. These receptors were taken from an adult in good health. Each CDR3 is given with its conserved first and last residue. A D gene is named only where the DNA matches it firmly.

>.|TRBJ2-2|TRBV6-5
TGTGCCAGCAGGGTGGCGGGTTACGGGTCCGGGGAGCTGTTTTTT
CASRVAGYGSGELFF
>.|TRBJ1-5|TRBV4-1
TGCGCCAGCAGCCCTGAAGGGACCGGCGGAGGACCCCAGCATTTT
CASSPEGTGGGPQHF
>.|TRBJ2-7|TRBV3-1/TRBV3-2
TGTGCCAGCAGCACGACCCTGCTCTTATCCTACGAGCAGTACTTC
CASSTTLLLSYEQYF
>.|TRBJ2-1|TRBV4-1
TGCGCCAGCAGCCAGGAGGGGTCCTACAATGAGCAGTTCTTC
CASSQEGSYNEQFF
>.|TRBJ2-2|TRBV12-5
TGTGCTAGTGGTTTGGAGGACAGCATTAACACCGGGGAGCTGTTTTTT
CASGLEDSINTGELFF
>TRBD1|TRBJ2-7|TRBV30
TGTGCCTGGGTTGACAGGGGCCTAATAGGCGAGCAGTACTTC
CAWVDRGLIGEQYF
>.|TRBJ2-1|TRBV7-7
TGTGCTAGCAGCTTGGGCCCCACTCTTTATGAGCAGTTCTTC
CASSLGPTLYEQFF
>.|TRBJ1-1|TRBV10-3
TGTGCCACCACAGAGTCGGTACGGAACACTGAAGCTTTCTTT
CATTESVRNTEAFF
>TRBD2|TRBJ2-2|TRBV19
TGTGCCAGTAGTATAGTCCGCGGGGGAAACACCGGGGAGCTGTTTTTT
CASSIVRGGNTGELFF
>.|TRBJ2-1|TRBV2
TGTGCCAGCTCAGGGTCCTACAATGAGCAGTTCTTC
CASSGSYNEQFF
>.|TRBJ2-3|TRBV24-1
TGTGCCACCAGTTCCCACCGTGACAGTCGGATCGGGGCAGATACGCAGTATTTT
CATSSHRDSRIGADTQYF
>.|TRBJ2-1|TRBV7-9
TGTGCCAGCAGCTACTGGGATGAGCAGTTCTTC
CASSYWDEQFF
>.|TRBJ1-2|TRBV1
TGCACCAGCAGCCAACCAGATTCGGACAGCTACTATGGCTACACCTTC
CTSSQPDSDSYYGYTF
>.|TRBJ2-2|TRBV18
TGTGCCAGCTCACCTATTTCGGGGAAGAACACCGGGGAGCTGTTTTTT
CASSPISGKNTGELFF
>.|TRBJ1-5|TRBV5-1
TGCGCCAGCAGCTTGGGGACAGCGAACAATCAGCCCCAGCATTTT
CASSLGTANNQPQHF